Sequencing of this T cell receptor (beta chain) was carried out in a study of breast tumors, draining lymph nodes, adjacent tissues. The lymph nodes were axillary draining lymph nodes from breast cancer patients. This clonotype was seen repeatedly, ten times or more. TCRdb re-analysed the multiplex PCR reads in MiXCR, keeping a single row per CDR3 protein. The sample yields about 130,000 distinct CDR3 sequences, over 20% seen once. Specimen: axillary lymph node tissue. The TCR comes from a female donor with breast cancer. Some clones in this sample may be carry-over from other donors' samples.

CDR3 DNA: TGCGCCAGCAGCCAAGATATCGGAGGAGTCAATCAGCCCCAGCATTTT. Protein product: CASSQDIGGVNQPQHF. The chain uses TRBV4-1 and TRBJ1-5; D is unclear. CDR3 length equals 16 residues. Trimming removed 0 bases at V and 3 bases at J, with 12 bases between. Germline CDR1 and CDR2: MGHRA and YSYEKL.